The clone carrying this TCR beta chain showed up many times. Its antigen is undetermined. The data were taken from a study of T cell repertoires in cytomegalovirus infection. Findings of the study overall: Clonotype analysis showed dominance of the ex vivo response by HLA-C-restricted CMV-specific TCR beta clonotypes. Summed frequency of public TCR beta families distinguished CMV carriers with the relevant HLA.

TCRdb re-analysed the reads in MiXCR, keeping a single row per CDR3 protein. The sample records roughly 730,000 distinct CDR3 sequences, around 31% being singletons. The material was cultured PBMCs, obtained from culture after CMV antigen stimulation. The sequence was collected from a human donor in good health (CMV status not recorded). Some clones in this sample may be carry-over from other donors' samples.

The CDR3 nucleotides are TGTGCCAGCAGGCGGGGGACATACTCCTACGAGCAGTACTTC. It encodes CASRRGTYSYEQYF. The rearrangement links TRBV12-3 or TRBV12-4 to TRBJ2-7; tentatively, D is TRBD2 (7 bases). V lost 6 bases and J 0 bases, leaving 12 bases between the germline ends. CDR3 length equals 14 residues.